The following is a T cell receptor (beta chain) sequence with its context. The target antigen is unknown. The use of a sample-barcoded 5' primer and a J-beta primer mix characterized a second PCR of roughly 7 to 11 cycles. A template-switch adaptor containing 12 random nucleotides labeled each cDNA molecule. Via MiXCR, TCRdb re-called the 5' RACE reads, giving one row per CDR3 protein. The data contain around 500,000 distinct CDR3 sequences, about 29% of them singletons. The entry originates in a study of blood T cells in healthy people across ages. General study points: Naive T cell percentage by flow cytometry tracked strongly with beta diversity. The long-lived group displayed more naive CD4+ cells, plus higher diversity, than the aged donors did.

This CDR3 is 13 amino acids long. In germline, CDR1 is DFQATT, CDR2 SNEGSKA (reference sequence). Between the trimmed V and J ends, which lost 3 bases and 4 bases, there was a span of 12 bases. The same data also went into a second study, on T cells of mothers and their children. As reported in that work: Slightly, though not significantly, more overlap was seen in related than in unrelated mother-child pairs.

The clonotype comes from a boy aged 2 to 10 in good health. The chain joins TRBV20-1 to TRBJ2-5; no clear D. Sequencing used blood. The CDR3 loop reads CSARPGSGETQYF. CDR3 nucleotide sequence: TGCAGTGCTAGGCCCGGGTCTGGAGAGACCCAGTACTTC.